These 25 T cell receptor beta chains came from one sample sequenced in a study of blood T cell repertoires in COVID-19. Clones were sequenced by immunoSEQ multiplex PCR, and TCRdb holds only the in-frame ones, with some missing. The sample has 300,000 to 350,000 clones, over 75% seen once; the top ten hold 5%. Sequenced material: PBMCs or T cells enriched from blood (not recorded which). Receptor source: a man aged 25 to 45 who had recovered from COVID-19.

This clone was found a few times. This chain uses TRBV28 with TRBJ1-2, with 9 bases that match TRBD1. Germline CDR1 reads MDHEN; CDR2 reads SYDVKM. V gave up 6 bases and J gave up 4 bases; unmatched junction bases: 6. The CDR3 totals 14 residues. The CDR3 DNA reads TGTGCCAGCAGGCGGACAGGGGTTAGCTATGGCTACACCTTC. Translated, it gives CASRRTGVSYGYTF.

V usage is TRBV7-8 and J usage is TRBJ2-5; 9 bases are a match to TRBD1. Germline V gene lookup returns CDR1 SGHVS and CDR2 FQNEAQ. This CDR3 region has 14 residues. The V and J ends lost 5 bases and 1 base, in that order; junction bases with no gene match: 2. The CDR3 DNA reads as TGTGCCAGCAGCCCGGGACAGGGCCAAGAGACCCAGTACTTC. This codes for CASSPGQGQETQYF. Variable domain in full (rest from reference TRBV7-8 and TRBJ2-5): GAGVSQSPRYKVAKRGQDVALRCDPISGHVSLFWYQQALGQGPEFLTYFQNEAQLDKSGLPSDRFFAERPEGSVSTLKIQRTQQEDSAVYLCASSPGQGQETQYFGPGTRLLVL.

The V call is TRBV10-2, the J call TRBJ1-4, with a possible D match to TRBD1 (5 bases). Trimming removed 4 bases from V and 10 bases from J, with 13 bases in between. The CDR3 consists of 13 residues. CDR1 and CDR2 (germline): WSHSY, SAAADI. The CDR3 bases are TGCGCCAGCAGTGTAAATAGGGGTGGAAAACTGTTTTTT. This translates into CASSVNRGGKLFF.

CDR3 amino acids: CASVGALLNIQYF. The CDR3 DNA reads as TGTGCCAGCGTGGGGGCTCTATTAAACATTCAGTACTTC. V is TRBV28 and J is TRBJ2-4; D perhaps matches TRBD1 (6 bases). This CDR3 has 13 residues. Germline lookup yields CDR1 MDHEN and CDR2 SYDVKM. V lost 8 bases and J lost 6, with 14 bases in between.

This rearrangement joins TRBV5-1 to TRBJ2-3; D might be TRBD2 (5 bases). V lost 8 bases to trimming and J lost 0 bases, with 7 bases between them. Germline V gene sequence: CDR1 SGHRS, CDR2 YFSETQ. The CDR3 length is 12 residues. The CDR3 sequence is CASRESTDTQYF. As DNA, the CDR3 is TGCGCCAGTAGGGAGAGCACAGATACGCAGTATTTT.

V usage is TRBV21-1 and J usage is TRBJ2-3; the DNA was not used to check the table's D call, TRBD1. TRBV21-1 is a pseudogene segment. The CDR3 is 19 amino acids. CDR3 DNA sequence: TGTGCCAGCAGCAAAAAGAGTAGGGGGCGGGACCAGCAAACAGATACGCAGTATTTT. It yields the protein CASSKKSRGRDQQTDTQYF.

The rearrangement joins TRBV12-1 to TRBJ2-7; no DNA check was done on the table's D call, TRBD2. TRBV12-1 is recorded as a pseudogene. The CDR3 is made up of 14 amino acids. The CDR3 loop is CASSPRSYMYEQYF. CDR3 DNA sequence: TGTGCCAGCAGCCCGAGGTCCTACATGTACGAGCAGTACTTC.

The chain recombines TRBV19 with TRBJ1-1; possible D gene TRBD1, 6 bases. V lost 5 bases, J lost 1 base, and 14 bases lay in between. The CDR3 consists of 15 residues. Germline lookup yields CDR1 LNHDA and CDR2 SQIVND (reference sequence). The CDR3 here is CASSGNRERNTEAFF. CDR3 DNA: TGTGCCAGTAGTGGGAACAGGGAGCGGAACACTGAAGCTTTCTTT.

The chain joins TRBV21-1 to TRBJ1-3. TRBV21-1 is an annotated pseudogene. This CDR3 region has 14 residues. Here the CDR3 DNA reads TGTGCCAGCAGCTCCGGGACTCTTGGAAACACCATATATTTT. It codes for CASSSGTLGNTIYF.

This clone was seen a few times. The chain uses TRBV19 and TRBJ1-2, with D tentatively TRBD1 (6 bases). The length of the CDR3 is 15 residues. CDR1 is LNHDA, CDR2 SQIVND, per germline (reference sequence). Trimming took off 4 bases at V and 0 bases at J, with 12 bases between the two ends. Written as DNA, the CDR3 is TGTGCCAGTAGTAAGGGACAAGGAGCTAACTATGGCTACACCTTC. Its protein is CASSKGQGANYGYTF.

The chain links TRBV10-3 to TRBJ2-3; TRBD1 aligns across 7 bases. Trimming cost V 7 bases and J 5 bases; bases outside gene matches: 6. Germline CDR1 is ENHRY and CDR2 is SYGVKD. This CDR3 has 13 residues. The chain's CDR3 is CAIKKGGRDTQYF. The CDR3 bases are TGTGCCATCAAGAAAGGGGGCAGAGATACGCAGTATTTT.

The V call is TRBV7-9, the J call TRBJ2-7; 11 bases are shared with TRBD2. Germline assignment: CDR1 SEHNR and CDR2 FQNEAQ (reference sequence). CDR3 length equals 15 residues. The junction had 4 bases not matched to a gene; V was cut back by 5 bases and J by 1 base. Here the CDR3 reads CASSPGLAVSYEQYF. DNA for the CDR3: TGTGCCAGCAGCCCGGGACTAGCGGTTTCCTACGAGCAGTACTTC.

The chain joins TRBV18 to TRBJ1-2; D call uncertain. V was pared by 2 bases and J by 2 bases, with 6 bases between. This CDR3 contains 13 residues. Germline values: CDR1 KGHSH, CDR2 LQKENI. CDR3: CASSPEVNYGYTF. CDR3 sequence (DNA): TGTGCCAGCTCACCAGAGGTAAACTATGGCTACACCTTC.

CDR3 amino acids: CAISPLWGSNAKNIQYF. The CDR3 DNA reads TGTGCCATCAGTCCCCTCTGGGGCAGTAACGCCAAAAACATTCAGTACTTC. This rearrangement joins TRBV10-3 to TRBJ2-4, with D possibly being TRBD1 (5 bases). With 5 bases removed from V and 1 base from J, the gap between germline ends came to 18 bases. The germline gives CDR1 ENHRY, CDR2 SYGVKD. This CDR3 has 17 amino acids.

The V gene is TRBV25-1, the J gene TRBJ2-1; the match to TRBD1 covers 9 bases. The germline V gene has CDR1 MGHDK and CDR2 SYGVNS. This CDR3 has 14 residues. With V trimmed by 7 bases and J by 3 bases, 4 bases remained unmatched. The CDR3 reads CASKQGAGYNEQFF. For the CDR3, the DNA is TGTGCCAGCAAACAGGGGGCCGGCTACAATGAGCAGTTCTTC. Full variable domain (missing parts from reference TRBV25-1 and TRBJ2-1): EADIYQTPRYLVIGTGKKITLECSQTMGHDKMYWYQQDPGMELHLIHYSYGVNSTEKGDLSSESTVSRIRTEHFPLTLESARPSHTSQYLCASKQGAGYNEQFFGPGTRLTVL.

This rearrangement joins TRBV15 to TRBJ1-3, with 11 bases matching TRBD1. V was pared by 4 bases and J by 4 bases, with 12 bases of the junction left unmatched. The CDR3 is 18 residues long. Germline V gives CDR1 LNHNV, CDR2 YYDKDF (reference sequence). The CDR3 spells CATSIWVGQGARGNTIYF. For the CDR3, the DNA is TGTGCCACCAGCATCTGGGTAGGACAGGGGGCACGAGGAAACACCATATATTTT.

V and J are TRBV4-1 and TRBJ1-5, with a tentative D call TRBD1 (5 bases). V was trimmed by 4 bases and J by 7 bases, leaving 14 bases between them. The CDR3 runs to 14 residues. CDR1 MGHRA and CDR2 YSYEKL come from the germline V gene. The CDR3 loop reads CASSRQGSEQPQHF. The CDR3, as DNA: TGCGCCAGCAGCCGTCAGGGATCTGAACAGCCCCAGCATTTT.

The CDR3 sequence: CASSQRQGRQPQHF. DNA of the CDR3: TGTGCCAGCTCACAACGACAGGGAAGGCAGCCCCAGCATTTT. The chain employs TRBV18 and TRBJ1-5; the match to TRBD1 covers 7 bases. Per the germline V gene, CDR1 is KGHSH and CDR2 is LQKENI. The CDR3 length is 14 residues. J lost 7 bases, V lost 4 bases, and 7 bases had no gene match.

The chain has TRBV10-3 and TRBJ2-1; D might be TRBD2 (7 bases). This CDR3 has 16 residues. Germline CDR1 and CDR2: ENHRY and SYGVKD. V lost 3 bases, J lost 5 bases, and 17 bases lay in between. The CDR3 region has the DNA TGTGCCATCAGTGATGTTGGGCGGGGGCGGAACAATGAGCAGTTCTTC. Its translation: CAISDVGRGRNNEQFF.

This chain connects TRBV3-1 (or the pseudogene TRBV3-2) to TRBJ1-4, with TRBD1 identical over 9 bases. The V segment lost 5 bases and the J segment 5 bases; nucleotides outside the gene matches: 3. The CDR3 totals 14 residues. The germline V gene encodes CDR1 LGHDT and CDR2 YNNKEL (reference sequence). This CDR3 is CASSSTGGNEKLFF. DNA of the CDR3: TGTGCCAGCAGCTCGACAGGGGGGAATGAAAAACTGTTTTTT.

The rearrangement uses TRBV5-1 and TRBJ2-4; 10 bases fit TRBD1. From germline, CDR1 is SGHRS and CDR2 YFSETQ. This CDR3 has 16 residues. The trim removed 2 bases at V and 1 base at J, leaving 3 bases unmatched. CDR3 in amino acids: CASSFRGQGAKNIQYF. The CDR3 bases are TGCGCCAGCAGCTTCCGGGGACAGGGGGCCAAAAACATTCAGTACTTC.

The J gene is TRBJ1-5, the V gene TRBV11-2; D is perhaps TRBD1 (6 bases). The germline V gene has CDR1 SGHAT and CDR2 FQNNGV. This CDR3 is built from 13 residues. Trimming took off 6 bases at V and 4 bases at J, with 10 bases between the two ends. The CDR3, as DNA: TGTGCCAGCAGTGCTACAGGGAATCAGCCCCAGCATTTT. Its translation is CASSATGNQPQHF.

The chain couples TRBV7-9 to TRBJ2-1, with 12 bases aligning to TRBD1. The ends lost 1 base at V and 7 bases at J; junction bases unmatched: 5. The CDR3 is 16 residues long. Per the germline V gene, CDR1 is SEHNR and CDR2 is FQNEAQ (reference sequence). This chain's CDR3 is CASSLDRDRGRNEQFF. In DNA form, the CDR3 reads TGTGCCAGCAGCTTAGACCGGGACAGGGGGCGAAATGAGCAGTTCTTC.

This clone appeared a single time. The chain links TRBV5-4 to TRBJ2-1, with D unclear. The CDR3 has 14 amino acids. Trimming stripped 3 bases from V and 6 bases from J, with 13 bases between. Germline V gene lookup returns CDR1 SGHNT and CDR2 YYREEE (reference sequence). The CDR3 sequence: CASSYGSAGNEQFF. CDR3 in DNA: TGTGCCAGCAGCTATGGGTCCGCAGGCAATGAGCAGTTCTTC.

The rearrangement joins TRBV19 to TRBJ1-6, with D unresolved. CDR3 size: 14 residues. V dropped 3 bases and J dropped 14 bases, with 17 bases sitting between them. Per the germline V gene, CDR1 is LNHDA and CDR2 is SQIVND (reference sequence). CDR3 region: CASSIRLGIKALHF. For the CDR3, the DNA is TGTGCCAGTAGTATCAGGCTGGGCATAAAGGCCCTCCACTTT. Variable domain in full (rest from reference TRBV19 and TRBJ1-6): DGGITQSPKYLFRKEGQNVTLSCEQNLNHDAMYWYRQDPGQGLRLIYYSQIVNDFQKGDIAEGYSVSREKKESFPLTVTSAQKNPTAFYLCASSIRLGIKALHFGNGTRLTVT.